This T cell receptor beta chain was captured by sequencing in a study of blood T cell repertoires in COVID-19. About the research overall: From the United States, Italy and Spain came samples of acute and convalescent COVID-19.

Ages ranged from about 18 to 100 years, with residence in 24 US areas. Participants' reported clinical history set cohort assignment. Profiling relied on immunoSEQ multiplex PCR, and the TCRdb table lists in-frame clones only, not all of them. Among 250,000 or so clones, about 85% were seen once, and the ten largest hold about a tenth. Germline CDR1 reads LGHDT; CDR2 reads YNNKEL (reference sequence). Trimming shortened V by 5 bases and J by 4 bases, and 14 bases separated the two germline ends. This CDR3 contains 14 residues. The chain couples TRBV3-1 (or the pseudogene TRBV3-2) to TRBJ1-1, with D possibly being TRBD1 (5 bases). The receptor was isolated from a young man who had recovered from COVID-19. Source material: PBMCs or T cells enriched from blood (not recorded which). CDR3 in amino acids: CASSSQGSGTEAFF. CDR3 DNA: TGTGCCAGCAGCTCTCAGGGAAGTGGCACTGAAGCTTTCTTT.